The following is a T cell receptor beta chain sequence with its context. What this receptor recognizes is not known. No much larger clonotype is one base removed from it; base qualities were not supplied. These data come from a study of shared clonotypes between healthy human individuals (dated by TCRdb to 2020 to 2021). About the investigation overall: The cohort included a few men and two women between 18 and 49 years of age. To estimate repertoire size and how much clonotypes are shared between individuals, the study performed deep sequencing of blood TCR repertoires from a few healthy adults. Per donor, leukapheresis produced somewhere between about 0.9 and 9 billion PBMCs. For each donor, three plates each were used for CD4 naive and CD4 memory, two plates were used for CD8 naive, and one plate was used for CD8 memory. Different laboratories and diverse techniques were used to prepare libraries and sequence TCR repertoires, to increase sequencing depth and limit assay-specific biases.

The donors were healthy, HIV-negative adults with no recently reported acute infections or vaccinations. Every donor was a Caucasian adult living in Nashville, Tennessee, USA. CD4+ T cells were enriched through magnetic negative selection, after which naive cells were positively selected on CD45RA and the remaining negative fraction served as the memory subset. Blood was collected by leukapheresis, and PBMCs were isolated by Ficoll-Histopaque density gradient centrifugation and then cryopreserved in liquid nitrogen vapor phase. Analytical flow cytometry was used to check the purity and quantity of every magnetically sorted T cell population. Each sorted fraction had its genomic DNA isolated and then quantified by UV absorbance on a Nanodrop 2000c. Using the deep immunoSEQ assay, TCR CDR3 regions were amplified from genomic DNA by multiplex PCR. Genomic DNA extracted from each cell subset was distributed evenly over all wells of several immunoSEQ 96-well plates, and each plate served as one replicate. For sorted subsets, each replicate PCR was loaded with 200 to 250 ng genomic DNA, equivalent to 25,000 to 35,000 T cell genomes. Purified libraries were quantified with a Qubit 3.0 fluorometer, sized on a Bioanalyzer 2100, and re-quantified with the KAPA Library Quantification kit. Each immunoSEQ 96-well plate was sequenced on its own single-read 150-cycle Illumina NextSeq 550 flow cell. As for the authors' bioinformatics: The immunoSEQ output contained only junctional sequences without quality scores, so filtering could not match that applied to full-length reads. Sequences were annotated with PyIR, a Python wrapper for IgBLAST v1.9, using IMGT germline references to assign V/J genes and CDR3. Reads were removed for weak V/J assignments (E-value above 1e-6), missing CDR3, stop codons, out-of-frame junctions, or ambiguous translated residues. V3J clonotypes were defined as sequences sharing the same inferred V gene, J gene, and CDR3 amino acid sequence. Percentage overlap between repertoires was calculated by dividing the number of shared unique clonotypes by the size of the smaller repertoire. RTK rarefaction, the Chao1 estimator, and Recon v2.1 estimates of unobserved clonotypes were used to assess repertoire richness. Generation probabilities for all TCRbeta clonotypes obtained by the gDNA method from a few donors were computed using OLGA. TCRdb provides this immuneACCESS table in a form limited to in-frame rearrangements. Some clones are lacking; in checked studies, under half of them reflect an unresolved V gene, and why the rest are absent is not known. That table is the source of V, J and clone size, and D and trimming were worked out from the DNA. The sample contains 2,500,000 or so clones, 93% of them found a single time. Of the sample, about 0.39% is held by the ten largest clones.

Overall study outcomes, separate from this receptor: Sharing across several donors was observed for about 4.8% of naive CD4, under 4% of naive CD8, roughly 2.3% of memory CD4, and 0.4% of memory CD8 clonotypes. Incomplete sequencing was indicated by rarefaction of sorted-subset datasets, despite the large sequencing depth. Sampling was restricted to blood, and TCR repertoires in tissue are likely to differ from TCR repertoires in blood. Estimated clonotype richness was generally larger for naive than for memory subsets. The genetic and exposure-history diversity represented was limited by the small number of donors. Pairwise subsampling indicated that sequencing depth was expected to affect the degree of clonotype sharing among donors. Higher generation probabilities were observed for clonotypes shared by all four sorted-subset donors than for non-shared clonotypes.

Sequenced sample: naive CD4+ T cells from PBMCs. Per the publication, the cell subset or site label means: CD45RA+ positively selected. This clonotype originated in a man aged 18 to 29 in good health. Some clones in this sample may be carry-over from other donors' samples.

In nucleotide form, the sequence is TGTGCCAGCAGCCTGGGGTCTTTCTACGAGCAGTACTTC. Its product reads: CASSLGSFYEQYF. The chain joins TRBV6-1 to TRBJ2-7; there is no confident call for the D gene. The germline V gene yields MNHNS for CDR1 and SASEGT for CDR2. From the cysteine through the phenylalanine, the CDR3 covers 13 amino acids. Only the CDR3 DNA is retained, 39 bases long and in frame from the first base. V lost 6 bases and J lost 3 bases; the stretch between them is 12 bases long.